These 9 T cell receptor beta chains share one sample of origin, sequenced in a study of blood T cell repertoires in COVID-19. TCRdb keeps only in-frame clones here, not all; method: immunoSEQ multiplex PCR. The data hold 330,000 or so clones, with around 90% observed a single time. The sequencing input was PBMCs or T cells enriched from blood (not recorded which). The receptors stem from a man aged 30-40 years who had recovered from COVID-19.

The chain is built from TRBV19 and TRBJ2-7; D may be TRBD1 (7 bases). With 3 bases removed from V and 6 bases from J, the gap between germline ends came to 21 bases. Germline V gene lookup returns CDR1 LNHDA and CDR2 SQIVND (reference sequence). This CDR3 is built from 16 residues. The CDR3 reads CASSMEGALGTAEQYF. CDR3 DNA sequence: TGTGCCAGTAGTATGGAGGGGGCGTTGGGGACCGCCGAGCAGTACTTC.

This rearrangement joins TRBV28 to TRBJ1-1; D call uncertain. The germline V gene encodes CDR1 MDHEN and CDR2 SYDVKM. The CDR3 runs to 15 residues. V shed 3 bases and J shed 4 bases, with 15 bases lying between them. The CDR3 spells CASSFRRGWRTEAFF. CDR3 in DNA: TGTGCCAGCAGTTTCCGGCGCGGTTGGCGCACTGAAGCTTTCTTT.

The chain is built from TRBV14 and TRBJ2-2; the D is unclear. V lost 5 bases and J 1 base, leaving 8 bases between the germline ends. The CDR3 has 14 amino acids. Germline assignment: CDR1 SGHDN and CDR2 FVKESK. The CDR3 DNA sequence: TGTGCCAGCAGCAGACAACTGAACACCGGGGAGCTGTTTTTT. This codes for CASSRQLNTGELFF.

The J gene is TRBJ2-5, the V gene TRBV10-3; 7 bases map to TRBD1. Germline loops: CDR1 ENHRY, CDR2 SYGVKD. V lost 11 bases, J lost 5 bases, and 11 bases stayed unmatched. This CDR3 has 13 amino acids. CDR3 DNA sequence: TGTGCCTTGAAACAGGGGTTGAGCGAGACCCAGTACTTC. This gives the protein CALKQGLSETQYF.

The gene calls are TRBV28 and TRBJ1-4; 9 positions agree with TRBD1. The CDR3 totals 14 residues. Unmatched junction bases numbered 6, after V lost 6 bases and J lost 7 bases. CDR1 and CDR2 from the germline V gene are MDHEN and SYDVKM. CDR3 region: CASRPGQGSEKLFF. The CDR3 DNA follows: TGTGCCAGCAGACCGGGACAGGGCTCTGAAAAACTGTTTTTT.

The rearrangement joins TRBV6-5 to TRBJ2-7, with 9 nucleotides matching TRBD1. The CDR3 loop spans 15 amino acids. V dropped 8 bases and J dropped 2; count of bases not matched to a gene: 10. Germline assignment: CDR1 MNHEY and CDR2 SVGAGI. CDR3 region: CASGETGTGPYEQYF. In DNA form, the CDR3 reads TGTGCCAGCGGGGAAACCGGGACAGGGCCCTACGAGCAGTACTTC.

This chain connects TRBV5-6 to TRBJ1-1; the D is unclear. The CDR3 is 14 amino acids. The germline gives CDR1 SGHDT, CDR2 YYEEEE. With 2 bases removed from V and 1 base from J, the gap between germline ends came to 9 bases. The CDR3 loop reads CASSFFRENTEAFF. CDR3 sequence (DNA): TGTGCCAGCAGCTTTTTCCGGGAGAACACTGAAGCTTTCTTT. The whole variable domain, filled in from reference TRBV5-6 and TRBJ1-1, reads DAGVTQSPTHLIKTRGQQVTLRCSPKSGHDTVSWYQQALGQGPQFIFQYYEEEERQRGNFPDRFSGHQFPNYSSELNVNALLLGDSALYLCASSFFRENTEAFFGQGTRLTVV.

The J gene is TRBJ1-2, the V gene TRBV28; D is undetermined. The CDR3 runs 14 residues. Trimming took 8 bases from V and 4 from J, leaving 17 bases between them. Per germline, CDR1 MDHEN and CDR2 SYDVKM. The CDR3 loop reads CASRTPGKGYGYTF. CDR3 coding DNA: TGTGCCAGCCGAACCCCGGGGAAGGGCTATGGCTACACCTTC.

The J gene is TRBJ1-2, the V gene TRBV19, with D tentatively TRBD1 (5 bases). Trimming pared 0 bases from V and 0 bases from J, leaving 8 bases between. The germline V gene has CDR1 LNHDA and CDR2 SQIVND (reference sequence). The CDR3 runs to 15 residues. The CDR3 DNA reads TGTGCCAGTAGTATAGATACAGGACCTAACTATGGCTACACCTTC. This gives the protein CASSIDTGPNYGYTF. The whole variable domain, remainder taken from reference TRBV19 and TRBJ1-2, is DGGITQSPKYLFRKEGQNVTLSCEQNLNHDAMYWYRQDPGQGLRLIYYSQIVNDFQKGDIAEGYSVSREKKESFPLTVTSAQKNPTAFYLCASSIDTGPNYGYTFGSGTRLTVV.